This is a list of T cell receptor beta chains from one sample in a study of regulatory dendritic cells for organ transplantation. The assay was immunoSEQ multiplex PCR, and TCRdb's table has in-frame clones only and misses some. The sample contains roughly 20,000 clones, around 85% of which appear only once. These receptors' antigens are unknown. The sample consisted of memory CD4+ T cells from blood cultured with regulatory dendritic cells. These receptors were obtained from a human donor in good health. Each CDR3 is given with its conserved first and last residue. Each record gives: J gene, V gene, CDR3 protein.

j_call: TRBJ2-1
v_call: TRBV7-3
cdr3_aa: CASSFPHEPDEQFF

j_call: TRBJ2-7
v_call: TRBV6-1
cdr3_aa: CASSEDPDRNEQYF

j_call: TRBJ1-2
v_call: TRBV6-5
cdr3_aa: CASSPGQANYGYTF

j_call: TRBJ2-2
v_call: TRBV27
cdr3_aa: CASSFYGNTGELFF

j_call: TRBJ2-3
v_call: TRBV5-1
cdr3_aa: CASSLGGKDTQYF

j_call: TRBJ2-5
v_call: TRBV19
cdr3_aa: CASIASGTETQYF

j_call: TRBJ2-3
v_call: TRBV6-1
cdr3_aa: CASTPGTASTDTQYF

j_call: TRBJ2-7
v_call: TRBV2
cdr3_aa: CASSEGHEYEQYF

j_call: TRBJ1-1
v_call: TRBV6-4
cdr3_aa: CASSEGQDSTEAFF

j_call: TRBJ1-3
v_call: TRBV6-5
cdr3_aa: CASSSGRSGNTIYF

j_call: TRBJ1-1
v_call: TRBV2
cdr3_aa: CASSLQGQNTEAFF

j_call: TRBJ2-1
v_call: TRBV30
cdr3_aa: CAWSGREYNEQFF

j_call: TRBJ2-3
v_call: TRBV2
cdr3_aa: CASSGRTGGSDTQYF

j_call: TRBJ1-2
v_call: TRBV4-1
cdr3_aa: CASSQGPGWGYTF

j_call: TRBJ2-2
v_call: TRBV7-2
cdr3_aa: CASSLHVAANTGELFF

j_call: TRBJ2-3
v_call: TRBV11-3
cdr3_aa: CASSWGLAGASDTQYF

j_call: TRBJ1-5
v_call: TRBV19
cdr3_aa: CASDSAQHF

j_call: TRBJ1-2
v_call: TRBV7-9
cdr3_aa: CASDYRLNWDGYTF

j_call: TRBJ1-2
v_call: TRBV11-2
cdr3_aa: CASSLRQGASYGYTF

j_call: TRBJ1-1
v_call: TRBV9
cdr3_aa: CASSVVTEWNTEAFF

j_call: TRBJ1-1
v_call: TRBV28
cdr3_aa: CASSSWTPPGEAFF

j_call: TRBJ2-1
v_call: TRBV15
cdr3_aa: CATSRELRSSYNEQFF

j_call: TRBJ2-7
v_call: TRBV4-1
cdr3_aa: CASSQARPDPKYF

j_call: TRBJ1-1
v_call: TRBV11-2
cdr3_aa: CASSLDSRASGGAEAFF

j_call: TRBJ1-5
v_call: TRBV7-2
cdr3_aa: CASSLFGQGAGNNQPQHF

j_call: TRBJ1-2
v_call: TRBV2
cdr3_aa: CASSERQGTYYGYTF